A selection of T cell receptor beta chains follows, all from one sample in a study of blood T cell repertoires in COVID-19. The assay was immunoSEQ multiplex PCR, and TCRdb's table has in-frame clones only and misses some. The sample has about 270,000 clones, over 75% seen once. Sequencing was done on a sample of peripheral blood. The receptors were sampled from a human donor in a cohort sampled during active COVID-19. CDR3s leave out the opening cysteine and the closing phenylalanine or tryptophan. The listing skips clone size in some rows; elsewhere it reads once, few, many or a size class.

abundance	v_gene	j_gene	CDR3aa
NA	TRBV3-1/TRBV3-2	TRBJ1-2	ASSPGVSAYGYT
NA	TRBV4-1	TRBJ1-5	ASSQVQGQPQH
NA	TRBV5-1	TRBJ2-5	ARCNSTTSGCETQY
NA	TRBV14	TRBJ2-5	ASSLGSSLGLGGETQY
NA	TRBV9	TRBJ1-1	ASSPATGLILNTEAF
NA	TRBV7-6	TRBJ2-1	ASSLRKREKGYNEQF
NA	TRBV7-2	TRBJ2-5	ASSPGLALGTQY
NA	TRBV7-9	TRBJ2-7	ASSLTGYEQY
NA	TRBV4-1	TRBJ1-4	ASSQAAVSTTRRLF
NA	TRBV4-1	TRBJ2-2	ASSRNRDSSRDTGELF
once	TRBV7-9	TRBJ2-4	ASSGTSGRFAKNIQY